One and the same sample provided the 29 T cell receptor beta chains below, sequenced in a study of shared clonotypes between healthy human individuals. The repertoire was sequenced with immunoSEQ multiplex PCR; TCRdb's copy has only in-frame clones and lacks some. The sample carries about 1.5 million clones, roughly 95% recorded once. The sample consisted of naive CD4+ T cells sorted from blood. Regarding subset: CD45RA+ positively selected. The receptor set was obtained from a man aged 30 to 39 in good health.

The J gene is TRBJ2-7, the V gene TRBV6-1; 7 bases agree with TRBD1. The CDR3 sequence is 14 residues long. The J segment lost 1 base and the V segment lost 5 bases, leaving 5 bases of the junction unmatched. The germline V gene has CDR1 MNHNS and CDR2 SASEGT. CDR3 nucleotide sequence: TGTGCCAGCAGTCCAGGGGGTCGGTCCTACGAGCAGTACTTC. As protein: CASSPGGRSYEQYF.

V gene TRBV7-9 combines with J gene TRBJ2-2, with 10 bases matching TRBD2. Germline values: CDR1 SEHNR, CDR2 FQNEAQ (reference sequence). V dropped 1 base and J dropped 3; count of bases not matched to a gene: 5. The CDR3 spans 17 residues. CDR3 in amino acids: CASSLGPSGRYTGELFF. DNA for the CDR3: TGTGCCAGCAGCTTAGGTCCTAGCGGGAGATACACCGGGGAGCTGTTTTTT.

This chain joins TRBV5-1 and TRBJ2-3; the match to TRBD2 covers 11 bases. The germline gives CDR1 SGHRS, CDR2 YFSETQ. The CDR3 extends over 20 amino acids. V lost 4 bases to trimming and J lost 0 bases; unmatched junction nucleotides: 16. The CDR3 nucleotides read TGCGCCAGCAGCGTGGGACTAGCGGCGCCAAGGGCCACTAGCACAGATACGCAGTATTTT. It is translated as CASSVGLAAPRATSTDTQYF.

This sequence joins TRBV2 and TRBJ2-1, with 8 nucleotides matching TRBD2. The CDR3 length is 15 residues. Germline V gene sequence: CDR1 SNHLY, CDR2 FYNNEI. Trimming removed 5 bases from V and 7 bases from J; junction bases left unmatched: 10. CDR3 nucleotide sequence: TGTGCCAGCAGTACTCTCGGCCGGGGGGGGAATGAGCAGTTCTTC. Its protein product is CASSTLGRGGNEQFF.

The chain carries TRBV28 and TRBJ2-6; no reliable D call. This CDR3 is built from 16 residues. V shed 3 bases and J shed 0 bases, with 9 bases lying between them. Germline CDR1 is MDHEN and CDR2 is SYDVKM. The CDR3 region has the DNA TGTGCCAGCAGTTTTGTCGTCCCCTCTGGGGCCAACGTCCTGACTTTC. As protein: CASSFVVPSGANVLTF.

This clone was detected only once. At one boundary the junction diverges from the germline segment, which might be a read error. CDR3 residues: CASSPQKTSNQPQHF. CDR3 DNA: TGTGCCAGCTCGCCACAAAAAACTAGCAATCAGCCCCAGCATTTT. The V gene is TRBV18, the J gene TRBJ1-5; unclear D gene. CDR3 length: 15 residues. Germline loops: CDR1 KGHSH, CDR2 LQKENI.

Here the CDR3 reads CASSTTGTGTGELFF. The CDR3 nucleotides read TGTGCCAGCAGCACCACCGGGACAGGGACCGGGGAGCTGTTTTTT. The V and J genes are TRBV5-8 and TRBJ2-2; 9 bases are a match to TRBD1. From germline, CDR1 is SGHTS and CDR2 YDEGEE. The CDR3 loop spans 15 amino acids. The J segment lost 5 bases and the V segment lost 4 bases, leaving 6 bases of the junction unmatched.

This chain joins TRBV6-5 and TRBJ2-7; no reliable D call. The CDR3 is 13 amino acids. Trimming shortened V by 3 bases and J by 3 bases, and 9 bases separated the two germline ends. The germline gives CDR1 MNHEY, CDR2 SVGAGI. CDR3 in amino acids: CASSYRNHYEQYF. The CDR3 DNA follows: TGTGCCAGCAGTTATCGGAACCACTACGAGCAGTACTTC.

This chain links TRBV6-1 with TRBJ2-7; D possibly corresponds to TRBD1 (5 bases). The ends were cut back, 3 bases at V and 3 bases at J, with 12 bases in the middle. Per germline, CDR1 MNHNS and CDR2 SASEGT. The CDR3 totals 14 residues. Here the CDR3 DNA reads TGTGCCAGCAGTGAGCCAAGGGGATACTACGAGCAGTACTTC. Protein product: CASSEPRGYYEQYF.

This chain links TRBV29-1 with TRBJ2-3, with 8 positions matching TRBD1. The CDR3 extends over 13 amino acids. The germline V gene encodes CDR1 SQVTM and CDR2 ANQGSEA. The trim removed 3 bases at V and 6 bases at J, leaving 5 bases unmatched. The CDR3 DNA sequence: TGCAGCGTTGAGGGGGACAGGAAGGATACGCAGTATTTT. Protein: CSVEGDRKDTQYF.

This chain links TRBV6-6 with TRBJ1-2; D is perhaps TRBD1 (6 bases). The CDR3 totals 12 residues. Germline loops: CDR1 MNHNY, CDR2 SVGAGI (reference sequence). With 8 bases removed from V and 9 bases from J, the gap between germline ends came to 16 bases. In DNA form, the CDR3 reads TGTGCCAGCCGGGAGGGGGTGATGAGCTACACCTTC. Its protein product is CASREGVMSYTF.

The chain couples TRBV7-6 to TRBJ2-5; 9 positions agree with TRBD1. V lost 5 bases to trimming and J lost 4 bases; unmatched junction nucleotides: 11. CDR1 SGHVS and CDR2 FNYEAQ come from the germline V gene. This CDR3 has 16 amino acids. This CDR3 reads CASSAPDGGQGETQYF. The CDR3 DNA is TGTGCCAGCAGCGCTCCGGACGGGGGACAGGGAGAGACCCAGTACTTC.

J is TRBJ1-4 and V is TRBV5-6; D possibly corresponds to TRBD1 (6 bases). CDR3 length: 15 residues. V was cut by 3 bases and J by 0 bases, with 9 bases left in between. Germline V gene lookup returns CDR1 SGHDT and CDR2 YYEEEE. CDR3 nucleotides: TGTGCCAGCAGCTGGGGACAACCAACTAATGAAAAACTGTTTTTT. It yields the protein CASSWGQPTNEKLFF.

This clone came up once. V usage is TRBV5-4 and J usage is TRBJ1-3, with D uncertain. Per germline, CDR1 SGHNT and CDR2 YYREEE (reference sequence). This CDR3 is built from 15 residues. V lost 2 bases and J 0 bases, leaving 9 bases between the germline ends. The CDR3 region has the DNA TGTGCCAGCAGCTTACTTTCCAGCTCTGGAAACACCATATATTTT. Translating gives CASSLLSSSGNTIYF.

This chain joins TRBV21-1 and TRBJ2-2; the table's D call TRBD2 went unverified against the DNA. TRBV21-1 is an annotated pseudogene. The CDR3 runs to 15 residues. CDR3 in DNA: TGTGCCAGCAGGGCAAAGGGCGGGGACACCGGGGAGCTGTTTTTT. Translation gives CASRAKGGDTGELFF.

This clone showed up just once. The J gene is TRBJ2-3, the V gene TRBV5-1, with a tentative D call TRBD2 (5 bases). The CDR3 sequence is 16 residues long. V lost 0 bases, J lost 6 bases, and 17 bases lay in between. In germline, CDR1 is SGHRS, CDR2 YFSETQ. CDR3 DNA sequence: TGCGCCAGCAGCTTGGCGGGCACCCAAACGGGGGATACGCAGTATTTT. Translating it yields CASSLAGTQTGDTQYF.

This clone was counted a single time. V gene TRBV15 combines with J gene TRBJ2-3, with TRBD2 as a possible D gene (5 bases). Per germline, CDR1 LNHNV and CDR2 YYDKDF (reference sequence). V was trimmed by 1 base and J by 4 bases, leaving 15 bases between them. The CDR3 consists of 16 residues. The CDR3 nucleotides are TGTGCCACCAGCAGAGGGGATCTAATTAGCGCAGATACGCAGTATTTT. It encodes CATSRGDLISADTQYF.

J is TRBJ2-1 and V is TRBV5-1, with 9 bases matching TRBD1. J lost 8 bases, V lost 2 bases, and 5 bases had no gene match. In germline, CDR1 is SGHRS, CDR2 YFSETQ. This CDR3 spans 14 amino acids. The CDR3 region is CASSLRQGVHEQFF. In nucleotides, the CDR3 is TGCGCCAGCAGCTTAAGACAGGGGGTTCATGAGCAGTTCTTC.

This sequence joins TRBV5-6 and TRBJ2-7; D gene unclear. CDR3 length: 12 residues. The germline CDR1 and CDR2 sequences are SGHDT and YYEEEE. Trimming left V 2 bases short and J 2 bases short, with 5 bases between. The CDR3 DNA sequence: TGTGCCAGCAGCTTCGACCCCTACGAGCAGTACTTC. This codes for CASSFDPYEQYF.

The J gene is TRBJ2-4, the V gene TRBV28; 11 nucleotides match TRBD1. Germline CDR1 MDHEN, CDR2 SYDVKM. The trim removed 5 bases at V and 0 bases at J, leaving 6 bases unmatched. This CDR3 region has 17 residues. This CDR3 reads CASSKGTGGVAKNIQYF. The CDR3 DNA follows: TGTGCCAGCAGTAAAGGGACAGGGGGTGTAGCCAAAAACATTCAGTACTTC. Full variable domain (remainder filled in from reference TRBV28 and TRBJ2-4): DVKVTQSSRYLVKRTGEKVFLECVQDMDHENMFWYRQDPGLGLRLIYFSYDVKMKEKGDIPEGYSVSREKKERFSLILESASTNQTSMYLCASSKGTGGVAKNIQYFGAGTRLSVL.

The J gene is TRBJ2-7, the V gene TRBV6-1; D remains ambiguous. Trimming took 6 bases from V and 5 from J, leaving 17 bases between them. CDR3 length: 14 amino acids. Germline V lookup: CDR1 MNHNS, CDR2 SASEGT. CDR3 bases: TGTGCCAGCAGCGCGATTCTCTCTGGCGACGAGCAGTACTTC. Its translation: CASSAILSGDEQYF.

CDR3: CASSLDRDGIQYF. CDR3 DNA: TGTGCCAGCAGCTTGGACAGGGACGGCATTCAGTACTTC. The chain recombines TRBV11-2 with TRBJ2-4, with 8 bases identical to TRBD1. This CDR3 comprises 13 residues. Germline V CDR1 and CDR2: SGHAT, FQNNGV. The trim removed 3 bases at V and 9 bases at J, leaving 4 bases unmatched.

The CDR3 here is CASSSLPHGAGKNGELFF. The CDR3 nucleotides read TGTGCCAGCTCGTCTCTTCCGCATGGAGCGGGGAAAAACGGGGAGCTGTTTTTT. This chain joins TRBV18 and TRBJ2-2; 7 nucleotides agree with TRBD2. This CDR3 spans 18 amino acids. Germline V lookup: CDR1 KGHSH, CDR2 LQKENI. The J segment lost 7 bases and the V segment lost 6 bases, leaving 20 bases of the junction unmatched.

The CDR3 bases are TGTGCCAGCTACCCCTCTCGGGACACCCGCGGTTACGAGCAGTACTTC. It codes for CASYPSRDTRGYEQYF. V gene TRBV5-4 combines with J gene TRBJ2-7; D possibly corresponds to TRBD1 (6 bases). This CDR3 has 16 residues. Trimming removed 7 bases from V and 4 bases from J, with 24 bases in between. Looked up from germline, CDR1 is SGHNT and CDR2 is YYREEE (reference sequence).

A single count supports this clone. The chain links TRBV21-1 to TRBJ2-7. TRBV21-1 corresponds to a pseudogene. The CDR3 runs 13 residues. The CDR3 here is CASSKVIPYEQYF. The DNA of the CDR3 is TGTGCCAGCAGCAAGGTAATACCCTACGAGCAGTACTTC.

The chain recombines TRBV15 with TRBJ2-7; 8 bases map to TRBD1. Germline values: CDR1 LNHNV, CDR2 YYDKDF (reference sequence). The CDR3 has 13 amino acids. This CDR3 is CATSRDLGQGLIV. The CDR3 DNA is TGTGCCACCAGCAGAGACCTCGGACAGGGATTGATCGTC.

The chain couples TRBV2 to TRBJ2-4; 7 bases fit TRBD1. J was trimmed by 9 bases and V by 6 bases; bases with no gene match: 8. Looked up from germline, CDR1 is SNHLY and CDR2 is FYNNEI. The CDR3 covers 13 residues. CDR3 region: CASRETGVLIQYF. The CDR3 DNA follows: TGTGCCAGCAGGGAAACAGGGGTTCTCATTCAGTACTTC. The full variable domain, completed using reference TRBV2 and TRBJ2-4, is EPEVTQTPSHQVTQMGQEVILRCVPISNHLYFYWYRQILGQKVEFLVSFYNNEISEKSEIFDDQFSVERPDGSNFTLKIRSTKLEDSAMYFCASRETGVLIQYFGAGTRLSVL.

CDR3 DNA sequence: TGTGCCAGCAGTGAAGCCGATTTTTTGGAGCAGTATTTT. Protein product: CASSEADFLEQYF. The chain has TRBV2 and TRBJ2-3; D unclear. Deletions cut 0 bases from V and 11 bases from J, with 12 bases between. The germline V gene has CDR1 SNHLY and CDR2 FYNNEI. The CDR3 totals 13 residues.

The V call is TRBV5-1, the J call TRBJ2-7; 8 positions agree with TRBD2. Unmatched junction bases numbered 16, after V lost 7 bases and J lost 7 bases. This CDR3 region has 15 residues. The V gene's germline CDR1 is SGHRS and CDR2 YFSETQ. CDR3 residues: CASLGDGSGTREQYF. The CDR3, as DNA: TGCGCCAGCCTGGGGGATGGTAGCGGGACTCGGGAGCAGTACTTC.